This T cell receptor (beta chain) was identified during a study of graft-versus-host responses after intestinal transplantation. Study information: Recipients obtained multivisceral, liver-intestinal, or isolated intestinal transplants. Every one of the recipients received anti-thymocyte globulin induction and afterwards took tacrolimus and steroids for about 3 years.

Overall study results and limits: Recipient marrow harbored GvH clones, some of which surfaced first in ileum or blood. Graft-donor T cell macrochimerism coincided with high graft-versus-host to host-versus-graft clonal ratios in allografts.

Sequencing was performed with immunoSEQ multiplex PCR; in TCRdb, only in-frame clones are kept and a portion is missing. The sample includes 15,000 to 20,000 clones, roughly 70% of them seen just once. Intraepithelial and lamina propria lymphocytes were isolated from graft specimens. Worth noting for this clone: Its matching antigen is unknown.

V was pared by 4 bases and J by 6 bases, with 9 bases of the junction left unmatched. The germline V gene encodes CDR1 SGHAT and CDR2 FQNNGV. This CDR3 is built from 14 residues. This chain links TRBV11-2 with TRBJ2-7; 7 nucleotides agree with TRBD1. The sequence was obtained from a human patient who received an intestinal transplant, so some T cells may come from the graft donor. The specimen was ileum tissue, collected roughly three weeks after intestinal transplant. CDR3 loop: CASSSPTGKGEQYF. CDR3 sequence (DNA): TGTGCCAGCAGCTCCCCGACAGGGAAAGGCGAGCAGTACTTC.